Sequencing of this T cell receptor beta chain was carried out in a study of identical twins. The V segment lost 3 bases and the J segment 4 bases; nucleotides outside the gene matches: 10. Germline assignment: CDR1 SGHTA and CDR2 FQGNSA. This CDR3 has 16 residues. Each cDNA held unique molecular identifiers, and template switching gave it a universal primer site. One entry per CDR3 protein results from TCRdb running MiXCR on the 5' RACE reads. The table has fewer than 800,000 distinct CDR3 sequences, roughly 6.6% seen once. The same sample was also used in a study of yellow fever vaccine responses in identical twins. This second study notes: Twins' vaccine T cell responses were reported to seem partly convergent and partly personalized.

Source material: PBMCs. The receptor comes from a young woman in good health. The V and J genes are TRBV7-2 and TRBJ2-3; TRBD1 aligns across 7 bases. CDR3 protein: CASSLPRQGPADTQYF. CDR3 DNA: TGTGCCAGCAGCTTGCCAAGACAGGGTCCCGCAGATACGCAGTATTTT.